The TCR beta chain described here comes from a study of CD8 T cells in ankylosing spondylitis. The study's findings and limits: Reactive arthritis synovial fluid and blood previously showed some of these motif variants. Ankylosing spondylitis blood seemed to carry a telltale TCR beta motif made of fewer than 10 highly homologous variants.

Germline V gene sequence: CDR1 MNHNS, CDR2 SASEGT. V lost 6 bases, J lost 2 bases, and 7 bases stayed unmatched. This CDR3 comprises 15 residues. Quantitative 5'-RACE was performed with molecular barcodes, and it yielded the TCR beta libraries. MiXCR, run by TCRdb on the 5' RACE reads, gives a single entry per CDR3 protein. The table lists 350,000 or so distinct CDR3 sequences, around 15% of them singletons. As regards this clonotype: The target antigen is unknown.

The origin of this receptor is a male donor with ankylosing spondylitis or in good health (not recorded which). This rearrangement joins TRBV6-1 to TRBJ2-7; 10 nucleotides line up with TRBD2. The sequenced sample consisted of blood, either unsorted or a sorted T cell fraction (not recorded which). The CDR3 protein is CASRGLASLTYEQYF. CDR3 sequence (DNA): TGTGCCAGCAGGGGACTAGCGAGTCTCACCTACGAGCAGTACTTC.